This T cell receptor beta chain was captured by sequencing in a study of cytotoxic CD8 clonotypes in ibrutinib-treated CLL. Whole-study findings and limits: Patients showed higher baseline clonality than age-matched healthy donors, and it tracked circulating CD8+ T-cell counts.

A note on this clone: Its target is unknown.

The method was immunoSEQ multiplex PCR; TCRdb's version includes in-frame clones alone and lacks a portion of them. The sample consists of over 120,000 clones, 60% to 85% of them appearing once. The length of the CDR3 is 11 residues. The V gene's germline CDR1 is SGHRS and CDR2 YFSETQ. V gave up 6 bases and J gave up 4 bases, with 4 bases separating them. The source was PBMCs, collected after 24 months of ibrutinib treatment. The chain recombines TRBV5-1 with TRBJ2-2; unclear D gene. This TCR was sampled from a human donor with chronic lymphocytic leukemia. The chain's CDR3 is CASTSTGELFF. The CDR3 DNA sequence: TGCGCCAGCACCTCCACCGGGGAGCTGTTTTTT.